These 21 T cell receptor beta chains came from one sample sequenced in a study of T cell responses to AZD1222 COVID-19 vaccine. The data were produced by immunoSEQ multiplex PCR, yet TCRdb's version contains in-frame clones alone and is incomplete. The sample lists some 110,000 clones; about nine tenths were seen once. The source material was peripheral blood, sampled on day 0 of AZD1222 vaccination. These receptors all stem from an adult in good health.

Concerning this clone: Given the absence of the conserved phenylalanine or tryptophan at the CDR3 end, a read error is likely. The DNA is left out, because the CDR3 cannot be placed on it with certainty; the CDR3 is given as TCRdb lists it. The V gene is TRBV19, the J gene TRBJ1-2; TRBD1 is taken as the D call from the table, unchecked against the DNA. The CDR3 comprises 11 residues, both ends counted. Germline V gene lookup returns CDR1 LNHDA and CDR2 SQIVND (reference sequence). The CDR3 reads CASSSDRGYGI.

The rearrangement joins TRBV25-1 to TRBJ2-7, with D perhaps TRBD1 (6 bases). Per the germline V gene, CDR1 is MGHDK and CDR2 is SYGVNS. The ends were cut back, 8 bases at V and 0 bases at J, with 17 bases in the middle. CDR3 length: 15 residues. Here the CDR3 DNA reads TGTGCCAGCTCCCGACAGGACCCTAGCTCCTACGAGCAGTACTTC. Protein sequence: CASSRQDPSSYEQYF.

The rearrangement links TRBV7-9 to TRBJ1-1, with 11 bases that match TRBD1. V lost 5 bases to trimming and J lost 0 bases; unmatched junction nucleotides: 2. The CDR3 loop spans 15 amino acids. Germline CDR1 SEHNR, CDR2 FQNEAQ (reference sequence). CDR3 amino acids: CASSRTGGLNTEAFF. Written as DNA, the CDR3 is TGTGCCAGCAGCCGGACAGGGGGCCTGAACACTGAAGCTTTCTTT.

The V gene is TRBV7-3, the J gene TRBJ2-7; D possibly uses TRBD1 or TRBD2 (5 bases each). V lost 6 bases and J lost 1, with 10 bases in between. The CDR3 has 13 amino acids. CDR1 SGHTA and CDR2 FQGTGA come from the germline V gene. CDR3 sequence reads: CASSRDRSYEQYF. CDR3 nucleotides: TGTGCCAGCAGTCGGGACCGTTCCTACGAGCAGTACTTC.

The chain combines TRBV30 with TRBJ2-7; the D gene is possibly TRBD1 (6 bases). The CDR3 is 14 residues long. Germline CDR1 reads GTSNPN; CDR2 reads SVGIG (reference sequence). V lost 4 bases and J 0 bases, leaving 13 bases between the germline ends. CDR3 nucleotides: TGTGCCTGGACACAGGGATGGGGCTCCTACGAGCAGTACTTC. It translates to CAWTQGWGSYEQYF.

The V and J genes are TRBV24-1 and TRBJ2-1, with D unclear. Germline lookup yields CDR1 KGHDR and CDR2 SFDVKD. The CDR3 has 13 amino acids. The ends were cut back, 2 bases at V and 10 bases at J, with 11 bases in the middle. CDR3 bases: TGTGCCACCAGTGATTATGACTCCCCAGAGCAGTTCTTC. Residues: CATSDYDSPEQFF.

V gene TRBV18 combines with J gene TRBJ2-7; D uncertain. This CDR3 region has 15 residues. Germline V gene sequence: CDR1 KGHSH, CDR2 LQKENI. The ends were cut back, 3 bases at V and 3 bases at J, with 15 bases in the middle. This CDR3 reads CASSPLASKNYEQYF. The DNA of the CDR3 is TGTGCCAGCTCACCGCTTGCGTCAAAAAACTACGAGCAGTACTTC. Complete variable domain (other parts from reference TRBV18 and TRBJ2-7): NAGVMQNPRHLVRRRGQEARLRCSPMKGHSHVYWYRQLPEEGLKFMVYLQKENIIDESGMPKERFSAEFPKEGPSILRIQQVVRGDSAAYFCASSPLASKNYEQYFGPGTRLTVT.

The chain is built from TRBV29-1 and TRBJ2-7; 7 nucleotides align to TRBD2. This CDR3 comprises 13 residues. Germline V gene data show CDR1 as SQVTM and CDR2 as ANQGSEA. Trimming cost V 3 bases and J 0 bases; bases outside gene matches: 2. Here the CDR3 reads CSVDGGGSYEQYF. CDR3 in DNA: TGCAGCGTTGACGGCGGGGGCTCCTACGAGCAGTACTTC.

The rearrangement uses TRBV2 and TRBJ2-3, with D perhaps TRBD2 (6 bases). The CDR3 is 14 residues long. The germline V gene encodes CDR1 SNHLY and CDR2 FYNNEI. The germline V and J ends were trimmed by 6 bases and 2 bases, with 12 bases remaining between them. CDR3 DNA sequence: TGTGCCAGCAGGCTCGGGGGTAACACAGATACGCAGTATTTT. The encoded protein is CASRLGGNTDTQYF.

This rearrangement joins TRBV28 to TRBJ1-2; TRBD1 agrees at 7 bases. CDR1 is MDHEN and CDR2 is SYDVKM in the germline V gene. Trimming cost V 1 base and J 2 bases; bases outside gene matches: 4. There are 15 residues in the CDR3. CDR3 coding DNA: TGTGCCAGCAGTTTATCCACACAGGGGAACTATGGCTACACCTTC. It yields the protein CASSLSTQGNYGYTF.

This clone was picked up one time. The chain couples TRBV11-1 to TRBJ1-4; the match to TRBD1 covers 7 bases. The J segment lost 6 bases and the V segment lost 5 bases, leaving 6 bases of the junction unmatched. Germline lookup yields CDR1 SGHAT and CDR2 FQDESV (reference sequence). The CDR3 extends over 14 amino acids. For the CDR3, the DNA is TGTGCCAGCAGCACGACAGGGACGCATGAAAAACTGTTTTTT. It translates to CASSTTGTHEKLFF.

V gene TRBV3-1 (or the pseudogene TRBV3-2) combines with J gene TRBJ1-5; perhaps TRBD1 as D (5 bases). Trimming shortened V by 4 bases and J by 3 bases, and 7 bases separated the two germline ends. This CDR3 is built from 13 residues. Germline V gene lookup returns CDR1 LGHDT and CDR2 YNNKEL (reference sequence). CDR3 coding DNA: TGTGCCAGCAGCCCGGACACCAATCAGCCCCAGCATTTT. This sequence encodes CASSPDTNQPQHF.

The gene calls are TRBV5-4 and TRBJ1-1, with D unresolved. CDR3 length: 13 amino acids. Germline V lookup: CDR1 SGHNT, CDR2 YYREEE (reference sequence). Between the trimmed V and J ends, which lost 2 bases and 8 bases, there was a span of 13 bases. The CDR3, as DNA: TGTGCCAGCAGCTTTTCGGGGTGGAACGAAGCTTTCTTT. Its protein product is CASSFSGWNEAFF.

This clone has only one observation. The chain carries TRBV7-8 and TRBJ1-2; D gene unclear. Trimming took off 5 bases at V and 4 bases at J, with 11 bases between the two ends. Per germline, CDR1 SGHVS and CDR2 FQNEAQ. This CDR3 region has 13 residues. For the CDR3, the DNA is TGTGCCAGCAGCCGAGCACCCGGCTATGGCTACACCTTC. Translated, it gives CASSRAPGYGYTF.

The V and J genes are TRBV9 and TRBJ1-1, with 8 bases identical to TRBD1. CDR1 is SGDLS, CDR2 YYNGEE, per germline. The trim removed 3 bases at V and 4 bases at J, leaving 8 bases unmatched. This CDR3 region has 15 residues. CDR3 nucleotide sequence: TGTGCCAGCAGCGCAGAAGACAGGGGCGGCACTGAAGCTTTCTTT. It encodes CASSAEDRGGTEAFF.

This sequence joins TRBV9 and TRBJ2-4, with D possibly matching TRBD2 (6 bases). The germline CDR1 and CDR2 sequences are SGDLS and YYNGEE. This CDR3 contains 15 residues. Trimming removed 0 bases from V and 0 bases from J, with 7 bases in between. The CDR3 DNA is TGTGCCAGCAGCGTAGGGGGACTAGCCAAAAACATTCAGTACTTC. Protein sequence: CASSVGGLAKNIQYF.

The chain employs TRBV7-6 and TRBJ1-5; D gene uncertain. Germline loops: CDR1 SGHVS, CDR2 FNYEAQ. V lost 1 base and J 0 bases, leaving 7 bases between the germline ends. This CDR3 is 15 amino acids long. The CDR3 region is CASSLEAYSNQPQHF. CDR3 nucleotide sequence: TGTGCCAGCAGCTTAGAGGCATATAGCAATCAGCCCCAGCATTTT.

This clone was recorded only once. This sequence joins TRBV10-3 and TRBJ1-4, with D unclear. Germline CDR1 is ENHRY and CDR2 is SYGVKD. Trimming removed 6 bases from V and 5 bases from J, with 19 bases in between. There are 16 residues in the CDR3. The CDR3 DNA follows: TGTGCCATCAGCCCGGAAGACTCGGGTAGCAATGAAAAACTGTTTTTT. It codes for CAISPEDSGSNEKLFF.

This chain joins TRBV5-4 and TRBJ2-7; possibly TRBD2 for D (5 bases). With 4 bases removed from V and 0 bases from J, the gap between germline ends came to 8 bases. The CDR3 spans 13 residues. Germline CDR1 is SGHNT and CDR2 is YYREEE (reference sequence). The CDR3 region has the DNA TGTGCCAGCAGCCTAGGGAGCTCCTACGAGCAGTACTTC. Translating gives CASSLGSSYEQYF.

This chain uses TRBV7-8 with TRBJ2-1, with D possibly being TRBD2 (6 bases). Looked up from germline, CDR1 is SGHVS and CDR2 is FQNEAQ. This CDR3 is built from 16 residues. Trimming shortened V by 4 bases and J by 5 bases, and 18 bases separated the two germline ends. The CDR3 reads CASSSPSGVRNNEQFF. In DNA, the CDR3 is TGTGCCAGCAGCTCTCCGTCGGGGGTTCGCAACAATGAGCAGTTCTTC.

The rearrangement uses TRBV27 and TRBJ1-2; possibly TRBD1 for D (6 bases). This CDR3 has 16 amino acids. V was shortened by 2 bases and J by 7 bases, with 20 bases between the two germline ends. Germline loops: CDR1 MNHEY, CDR2 SMNVEV (reference sequence). In DNA, the CDR3 is TGTGCCAGCAGTTTAACCCAGTCGGGGGGCGGAGCTGGCTACACCTTC. Its protein is CASSLTQSGGGAGYTF.